This T cell receptor beta chain was retrieved from a study of blood T cell repertoires in COVID-19. About the research overall: Both acute and convalescent COVID-19 samples were obtained from the United States, Italy and Spain.

V was trimmed by 4 bases and J by 3 bases, leaving 17 bases between them. Germline V gene lookup returns CDR1 SGHRS and CDR2 YFSETQ. This CDR3 is 15 amino acids long. In the original workflow: Reference gene primer amplification yielded estimated nucleated cell counts. Only in-frame clones appear in the TCRdb table, and some are missing; sequencing was by immunoSEQ multiplex PCR. V, J and clone size were drawn from that table, and D and trimming were deduced from the DNA. This sample carries fewer than 300,000 clones, about four fifths of them seen once, and the ten largest clones take around a tenth.

The sequenced sample consisted of peripheral blood. This sequence was found in a woman aged 45 to 65 who had recovered from COVID-19. J is TRBJ2-7 and V is TRBV5-1; no reliable D call. CDR3 DNA: TGCGCCAGCAGCCCAAGACAACAGTCATTCTACGAGCAGTACTTC. Its translation is CASSPRQQSFYEQYF.